These 27 T cell receptor beta chains share one sample of origin, sequenced in a study of T cell repertoires in cytomegalovirus infection. TCRdb reprocessed the reads with MiXCR, giving one entry per CDR3 protein. The repertoire holds approximately 71,000 distinct CDR3 sequences, 3% to 4.5% seen once, with 22% in the top ten. The sample comprised PBMCs. The source is a human donor in good health (CMV status not recorded). Some clones in this sample may be carry-over from other donors' samples.

This clonotype was recorded many times. The V call is TRBV18, the J call TRBJ1-1; no clear D. Trimming pared 0 bases from V and 6 bases from J, leaving 14 bases between. The CDR3 has 15 residues. From germline, CDR1 is KGHSH and CDR2 LQKENI. CDR3 coding DNA: TGTGCCAGCTCACCACCGAAAGGCGAAGGCGCTGAAGCTTTCTTT. This codes for CASSPPKGEGAEAFF.

This clonotype was observed at least ten times. The chain has TRBV7-6 and TRBJ2-2, with TRBD2 matching 9 bases. Looked up from germline, CDR1 is SGHVS and CDR2 is FNYEAQ. V was clipped by 5 bases and J by 4 bases; unmatched bases: 11. The CDR3 loop spans 17 amino acids. This chain's CDR3 is CASSGFGGGASTGELFF. DNA of the CDR3: TGTGCCAGCAGCGGCTTTGGCGGGGGGGCAAGCACCGGGGAGCTGTTTTTT.

This clonotype was counted at least ten times. The chain links TRBV7-2 to TRBJ2-2; D is tentatively TRBD1 or TRBD2 (5 bases each). CDR1 is SGHTA and CDR2 is FQGNSA in the germline V gene. V shed 2 bases and J shed 6 bases, with 13 bases lying between them. The CDR3 is made up of 15 amino acids. The chain's CDR3 is CASSLRDRGPGELFF. CDR3 DNA sequence: TGTGCCAGCAGCTTACGGGATAGGGGCCCCGGGGAGCTGTTTTTT. The full variable domain, in which reference TRBV7-2 and TRBJ2-2 provide the parts outside the CDR3, is GAGVSQSPSNKVTEKGKDVELRCDPISGHTALYWYRQSLGQGLEFLIYFQGNSAPDKSGLPSDRFSAERTGGSVSTLTIQRTQQEDSAVYLCASSLRDRGPGELFFGEGSRLTVL.

This clonotype was detected ten times or more. At one end the junction does not follow the germline gene, possibly because of a read error. This chain uses TRBV7-2 with TRBJ1-5; D is uncertain. CDR1 SGHTA and CDR2 FQGNSA come from the germline V gene. This CDR3 has 17 amino acids. The CDR3 DNA reads as TGTGCCAGCAGTTTAGATGGACGGCGAGGGAGCAATCAGCCCCAGCATTTT. Translating gives CASSLDGRRGSNQPQHF.

This clonotype was detected many times. The chain uses TRBV7-2 and TRBJ1-1; perhaps TRBD1 as D (5 bases). This CDR3 has 15 residues. The germline V gene has CDR1 SGHTA and CDR2 FQGNSA. Deletions cut 1 base from V and 1 base from J, with 10 bases between. In DNA, the CDR3 is TGTGCCAGCAGCTTAGAAGGAAGGGGGAACACTGAAGCTTTCTTT. Its translation is CASSLEGRGNTEAFF.

This clonotype was detected ten times or more. The rearrangement uses TRBV11-2 and TRBJ2-3; D unresolved. Trimming took off 5 bases at V and 2 bases at J, with 11 bases between the two ends. The CDR3 totals 14 residues. Germline V gives CDR1 SGHAT, CDR2 FQNNGV. The chain's CDR3 is CASSPVKSTDTQYF. Written as DNA, the CDR3 is TGTGCCAGCAGCCCAGTCAAATCCACAGATACGCAGTATTTT.

This clonotype was observed at least ten times. This chain links TRBV7-3 with TRBJ1-4; D gene unclear. This CDR3 is 15 amino acids long. V lost 0 bases and J 7 bases, leaving 12 bases between the germline ends. The germline V gene has CDR1 SGHTA and CDR2 FQGTGA. CDR3 sequence: CASSLTSSKGEKLFF. In nucleotides, the CDR3 is TGTGCCAGCAGCTTAACGTCCAGTAAGGGTGAAAAACTGTTTTTT. The entire variable domain, with the rest obtained from reference TRBV7-3 and TRBJ1-4, is as follows: GAGVSQTPSNKVTEKGKYVELRCDPISGHTALYWYRQSLGQGPEFLIYFQGTGAADDSGLPNDRFFAVRPEGSVSTLKIQRTERGDSAVYLCASSLTSSKGEKLFFGSGTQLSVL.

This clonotype was detected ten times or more. The chain joins TRBV6-2 or TRBV6-3 to TRBJ2-7; a possible D gene is TRBD2 (5 bases). The ends were cut back, 7 bases at V and 4 bases at J, with 29 bases in the middle. Germline-derived CDR1 and CDR2 are MNHEY and SVGEGT. The length of the CDR3 is 18 residues. The CDR3 spells CASTNLKSRTPLGYEQYF. The CDR3 region has the DNA TGTGCCAGCACTAATCTCAAGAGCAGGACTCCCCTCGGTTACGAGCAGTACTTC.

Many counts were recorded for this clonotype. The CDR3 nucleotides are TGTGCCAGCAGTCCCAGACAGGGGGATCCAGGGAGCAATCAGCCCCAGCATTTT. Protein: CASSPRQGDPGSNQPQHF. This rearrangement joins TRBV6-6 to TRBJ1-5, with 9 nucleotides matching TRBD1. The germline gives CDR1 MNHNY, CDR2 SVGAGI (reference sequence). This CDR3 comprises 18 residues. Trimming removed 5 bases from V and 1 base from J; junction bases left unmatched: 12.

This clonotype has a count of ten or more. This rearrangement joins TRBV5-1 to TRBJ2-3; no clear D gene. The ends were cut back, 0 bases at V and 5 bases at J, with 13 bases in the middle. CDR3 size: 15 residues. Per the germline V gene, CDR1 is SGHRS and CDR2 is YFSETQ. The CDR3 DNA is TGCGCCAGCAGCTTGGCCTCTGCAGCTCGAGATACGCAGTATTTT. Translation gives CASSLASAARDTQYF.

This clonotype was picked up many times. The gene calls are TRBV20-1 and TRBJ1-2; possible D gene TRBD1, 5 bases. V was cut by 3 bases and J by 8 bases, with 13 bases left in between. The V gene's germline CDR1 is DFQATT and CDR2 SNEGSKA (reference sequence). The CDR3 is made up of 12 amino acids. The CDR3 is CSASWGRTGYTF. The DNA for the CDR3 is TGCAGTGCTAGTTGGGGACGGACAGGCTACACCTTC.

This clonotype was found many times. The gene calls are TRBV7-2 and TRBJ2-3, with unresolved D. The CDR3 totals 15 residues. Germline CDR1 reads SGHTA; CDR2 reads FQGNSA. Trimming stripped 1 base from V and 3 bases from J, with 11 bases between. The CDR3 protein is CASSLGRSGTDTQYF. The CDR3 bases are TGTGCCAGCAGCTTAGGAAGGAGTGGGACAGATACGCAGTATTTT.

At least ten counts were recorded for this clonotype. V and J are TRBV7-2 and TRBJ2-4; TRBD1 agrees at 7 bases. The CDR3 is 14 amino acids. With V trimmed by 5 bases and J by 3 bases, 4 bases remained unmatched. Germline CDR1 is SGHTA and CDR2 is FQGNSA. The CDR3, as DNA: TGTGCCAGCAGCGCTCGACAGGGCAAAAACATTCAGTACTTC. Translated, it gives CASSARQGKNIQYF.

This clonotype was recorded at least ten times. The chain joins TRBV12-3 or TRBV12-4 to TRBJ2-7, with D possibly being TRBD1 (6 bases). The V end lost 7 bases, the J end lost 3 bases, and 13 bases lay between the germline ends. The length of the CDR3 is 13 residues. The CDR3 DNA follows: TGTGCCAGCACCCGGGGACAACTCTACGAGCAGTACTTC. The encoded protein is CASTRGQLYEQYF.

This chain joins TRBV7-9 and TRBJ2-1, with D tentatively TRBD2 (6 bases). The germline CDR1 and CDR2 sequences are SEHNR and FQNEAQ (reference sequence). This CDR3 is built from 14 residues. V lost 3 bases and J lost 6, with 12 bases in between. The CDR3 spells CASSLGLLTNEQFF. The CDR3 DNA follows: TGTGCCAGCAGCTTGGGACTTCTTACCAATGAGCAGTTCTTC.

This clonotype has ten or more counts. This chain links TRBV28 with TRBJ2-7; 8 nucleotides line up with TRBD2. V lost 3 bases, J lost 3 bases, and 7 bases stayed unmatched. CDR3 length: 15 residues. Germline lookup yields CDR1 MDHEN and CDR2 SYDVKM. The CDR3 here is CASSFPNSGVYEQYF. Here the CDR3 DNA reads TGTGCCAGCAGTTTCCCCAATAGCGGGGTCTACGAGCAGTACTTC.

This clonotype showed up many times. V gene TRBV7-2 combines with J gene TRBJ2-7; 10 bases agree with TRBD2. CDR1 SGHTA and CDR2 FQGNSA come from the germline V gene. J was trimmed by 6 bases and V by 1 base; bases with no gene match: 0. CDR3 size: 13 residues. For the CDR3, the DNA is TGTGCCAGCAGCTTAGTAGCGGGAGGCGAGCAGTACTTC. It yields the protein CASSLVAGGEQYF.

There are many counts of this clonotype. CDR3 in DNA: TGTGCCAGCAGCTCGACAGGGAATGGCTACACCTTC. It encodes CASSSTGNGYTF. The rearrangement uses TRBV7-2 and TRBJ1-2, with 7 bases lining up with TRBD1. The CDR3 contains 12 residues. V shed 4 bases, J shed 6 bases, and the junction held 2 bases outside the gene matches. Germline V lookup: CDR1 SGHTA, CDR2 FQGNSA.

This clonotype was seen repeatedly, ten times or more. This sequence joins TRBV7-8 and TRBJ2-3; 14 bases line up with TRBD2. The trim removed 5 bases at V and 6 bases at J, leaving 16 bases unmatched. Germline CDR1 is SGHVS and CDR2 is FQNEAQ. The CDR3 sequence is 19 residues long. CDR3 protein: CASSPSWGLAGVVMDTQYF. Here the CDR3 DNA reads TGTGCCAGCAGCCCCAGCTGGGGACTAGCGGGAGTGGTAATGGATACGCAGTATTTT.

This clonotype was seen ten or more times. The chain recombines TRBV7-2 with TRBJ2-7; maybe TRBD2 (6 bases). Per the germline V gene, CDR1 is SGHTA and CDR2 is FQGNSA. V was clipped by 5 bases and J by 0 bases, with 14 bases between them. The CDR3 consists of 15 residues. The CDR3 loop reads CASSQVGGSSYEQYF. CDR3 DNA: TGTGCCAGCAGCCAAGTCGGGGGTAGCTCCTACGAGCAGTACTTC.

This clonotype was counted ten times or more. The chain is built from TRBV11-1 and TRBJ2-5; possible D gene TRBD1, 8 bases. This CDR3 is 14 amino acids long. V was clipped by 3 bases and J by 4 bases, with 12 bases between them. The germline V gene has CDR1 SGHAT and CDR2 FQDESV (reference sequence). The chain's CDR3 is CASSLTGEGETQYF. The CDR3 coding sequence is TGTGCCAGCAGCTTGACAGGGGAGGGAGAGACCCAGTACTTC.

This clonotype was detected many times. This sequence joins TRBV5-4 and TRBJ2-3; tentatively, D is TRBD1 (6 bases). The germline gives CDR1 SGHNT, CDR2 YYREEE (reference sequence). CDR3 size: 15 residues. Trimming shortened V by 0 bases and J by 3 bases, and 11 bases separated the two germline ends. CDR3 DNA: TGTGCCAGCAGCTTGGTGGCAGGGGTAACAGATACGCAGTATTTT. It translates to CASSLVAGVTDTQYF.

This clonotype was counted ten times or more. V and J are TRBV11-2 and TRBJ2-1; 8 nucleotides align to TRBD2. The CDR3 sequence is 15 residues long. J gave up 1 base and V 5 bases, and 4 bases lay outside the gene matches. Germline values: CDR1 SGHAT, CDR2 FQNNGV. The CDR3 loop is CASSRGGSSYNEQFF. For the CDR3, the DNA is TGTGCCAGCAGCCGGGGGGGGAGTTCCTACAATGAGCAGTTCTTC.

This clonotype was seen ten or more times. The chain joins TRBV7-2 to TRBJ2-5, with D perhaps TRBD2 (5 bases). The CDR3 length is 13 residues. Germline CDR1 is SGHTA and CDR2 is FQGNSA. The V and J ends lost 3 bases and 6 bases respectively, with 11 bases between them. CDR3 sequence: CASSFISEQTQYF. DNA of the CDR3: TGTGCCAGCAGCTTCATTAGCGAACAGACCCAGTACTTC.

This clonotype was recorded many times. This chain uses TRBV7-2 with TRBJ2-7, with 7 bases identical to TRBD1. This CDR3 spans 13 amino acids. Germline values: CDR1 SGHTA, CDR2 FQGNSA. V lost 5 bases and J lost 6; bases outside the gene matches: 7. The CDR3 region is CASSKSTGVEQYF. The DNA for the CDR3 is TGTGCCAGCAGCAAAAGCACAGGGGTCGAGCAGTACTTC.

This clonotype was counted many times. The rearrangement uses TRBV7-2 and TRBJ2-5, with D perhaps TRBD2 (5 bases). The ends were cut back, 1 base at V and 8 bases at J, with 17 bases in the middle. The CDR3 runs to 15 residues. The V gene's germline CDR1 is SGHTA and CDR2 FQGNSA. The CDR3 bases are TGTGCCAGCAGCTTAGGCTTCCGTGCTGGAGGAACCCAGTACTTC. Its translation is CASSLGFRAGGTQYF.

At least ten counts were recorded for this clonotype. The J gene is TRBJ2-7, the V gene TRBV7-2, with a tentative D call TRBD2 (5 bases). V gave up 1 base and J gave up 6 bases, with 10 bases separating them. The CDR3 spans 13 residues. CDR1 is SGHTA, CDR2 FQGNSA, per germline. The CDR3 nucleotides read TGTGCCAGCAGCTTAGTCTCTACTAGCGAGCAGTACTTC. Translating gives CASSLVSTSEQYF.